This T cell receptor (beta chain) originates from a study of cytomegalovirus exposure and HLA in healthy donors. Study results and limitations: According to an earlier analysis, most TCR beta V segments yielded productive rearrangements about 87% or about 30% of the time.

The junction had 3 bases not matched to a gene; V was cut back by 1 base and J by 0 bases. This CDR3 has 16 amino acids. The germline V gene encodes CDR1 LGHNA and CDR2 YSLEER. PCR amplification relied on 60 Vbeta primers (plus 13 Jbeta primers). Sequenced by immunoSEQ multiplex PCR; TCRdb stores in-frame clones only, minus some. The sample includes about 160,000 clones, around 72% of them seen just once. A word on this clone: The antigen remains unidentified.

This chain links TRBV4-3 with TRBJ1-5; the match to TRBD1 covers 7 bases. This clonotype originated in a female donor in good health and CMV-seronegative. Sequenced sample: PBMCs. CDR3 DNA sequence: TGCGCCAGCAGCCAAGGACAGGGTAATAGCAATCAGCCCCAGCATTTT. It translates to CASSQGQGNSNQPQHF.